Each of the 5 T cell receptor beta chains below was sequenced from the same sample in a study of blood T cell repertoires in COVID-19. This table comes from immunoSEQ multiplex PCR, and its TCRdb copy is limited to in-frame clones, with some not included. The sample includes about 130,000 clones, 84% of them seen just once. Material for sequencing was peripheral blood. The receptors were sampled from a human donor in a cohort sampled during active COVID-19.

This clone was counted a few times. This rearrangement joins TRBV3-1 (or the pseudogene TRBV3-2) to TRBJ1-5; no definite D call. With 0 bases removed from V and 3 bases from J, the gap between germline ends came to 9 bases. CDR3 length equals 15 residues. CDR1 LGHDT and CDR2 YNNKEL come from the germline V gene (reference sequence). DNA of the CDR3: TGTGCCAGCAGCCAAGATCTGGCGGCCAATCAGCCCCAGCATTTT. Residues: CASSQDLAANQPQHF.

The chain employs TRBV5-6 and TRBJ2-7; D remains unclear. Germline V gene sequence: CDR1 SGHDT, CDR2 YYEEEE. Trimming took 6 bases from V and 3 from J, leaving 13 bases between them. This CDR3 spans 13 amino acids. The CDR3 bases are TGTGCCAGCAATCCCTACAGCCTCTACGAGCAGTACTTC. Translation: CASNPYSLYEQYF.

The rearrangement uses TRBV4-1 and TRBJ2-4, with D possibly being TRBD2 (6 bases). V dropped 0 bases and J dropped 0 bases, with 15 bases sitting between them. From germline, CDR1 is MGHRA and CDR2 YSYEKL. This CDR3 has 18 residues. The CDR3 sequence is CASSQDNHRRAAKNIQYF. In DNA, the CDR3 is TGCGCCAGCAGCCAAGATAATCACAGGAGGGCAGCCAAAAACATTCAGTACTTC.

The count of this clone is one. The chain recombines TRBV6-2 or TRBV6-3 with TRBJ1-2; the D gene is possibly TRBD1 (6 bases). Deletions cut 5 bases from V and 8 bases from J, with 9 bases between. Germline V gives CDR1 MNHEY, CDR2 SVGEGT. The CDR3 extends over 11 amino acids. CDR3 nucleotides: TGTGCCAGCAGTACAGGGTACGGCTACACCTTC. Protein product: CASSTGYGYTF.

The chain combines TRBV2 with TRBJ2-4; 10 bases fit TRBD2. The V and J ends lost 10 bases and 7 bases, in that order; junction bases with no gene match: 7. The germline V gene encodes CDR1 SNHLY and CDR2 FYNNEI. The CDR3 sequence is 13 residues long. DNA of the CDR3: TGTGCCACCTCAGCGGGAGGGTGGAACATTCAGTACTTC. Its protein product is CATSAGGWNIQYF.